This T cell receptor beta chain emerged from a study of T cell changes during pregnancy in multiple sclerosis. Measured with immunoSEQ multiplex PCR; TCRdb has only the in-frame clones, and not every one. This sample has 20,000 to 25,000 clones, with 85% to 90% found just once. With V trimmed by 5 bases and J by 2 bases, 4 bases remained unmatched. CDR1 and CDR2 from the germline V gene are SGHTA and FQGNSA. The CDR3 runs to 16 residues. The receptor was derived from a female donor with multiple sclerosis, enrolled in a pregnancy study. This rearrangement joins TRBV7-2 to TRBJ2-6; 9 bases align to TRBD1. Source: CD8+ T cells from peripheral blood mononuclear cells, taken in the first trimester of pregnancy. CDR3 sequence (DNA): TGTGCCAGCAGCGCTCACAGGGGGCCTGGGGCCAACGTCCTGACTTTC. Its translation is CASSAHRGPGANVLTF.